This T cell receptor beta chain originates from a study of OX40 agonist ivuxolimab in advanced cancers. Whole-study results and caveats: CD8+ T cells were the subset that, on average, had more expanded clones than CD4+. Several nonresponders also turned out to have low normalized T-cell clonal expansion.

V dropped 1 base and J dropped 5 bases, with 8 bases sitting between them. CDR1 and CDR2 (germline): LNHNV, YYDKDF (reference sequence). The CDR3 length is 13 residues. Method: immunoSEQ multiplex PCR; TCRdb's copy keeps in-frame clones and lacks some. The sample lists 100,000 or so clones, approximately 94% occurring once. On this clone: Its cognate antigen is unknown.

Individuals having autoimmune disease history or systemic immunosuppression were not enrolled. The TCR comes from an adult with an advanced solid tumor such as melanoma, head and neck, liver or kidney cancer. The chain combines TRBV15 with TRBJ2-5; D unresolved. Sequenced material: CD4+ or CD8+ T cells sorted from blood, taken in a trial of the OX40 agonist ivuxolimab. The chain's CDR3 is CATSRVVGETQYF. The CDR3 nucleotides read TGTGCCACCAGCAGAGTCGTGGGCGAGACCCAGTACTTC.